A selection of T cell receptor beta chains follows, all from one sample in a study of shared clonotypes between healthy human individuals. The assay was immunoSEQ multiplex PCR, and TCRdb's table has in-frame clones only and misses some. This table has 2 million to 2.5 million clones, about 92% appearing once. What was sequenced was naive CD4+ T cells from PBMCs. These receptors all stem from a man aged 18-30 years in good health. Some clones in this sample may be carry-over from other donors' samples. Each CDR3 is given without its conserved first and last residue.

V,J,CDR3
TRBV9,TRBJ1-1,ASSVTGANTEAF
TRBV7-7,TRBJ1-1,ASSTQYGAEAF
TRBV11-2,TRBJ2-1,ASSLVGEVWFGDEQF
TRBV27,TRBJ2-2,ASSSPRVLANTGELF
TRBV5-1,TRBJ2-7,ASSFTPGTYEQY
TRBV19,TRBJ1-5,ASSIDEQANQPQH
TRBV2,TRBJ2-3,ASSAADRTDTQY
TRBV28,TRBJ1-5,ASSLNGQPQH
TRBV7-3,TRBJ1-1,ASSPQRAVNTEAF
TRBV5-1,TRBJ2-2,ASSSGQGELF
TRBV5-1,TRBJ1-1,ASRPGTGIMNTEAF
TRBV5-1,TRBJ2-2,ASTPWLAVNTGELF
TRBV9,TRBJ1-1,ASSVESGNTEAF
TRBV5-1,TRBJ2-1,ASSGLAGAYNEQF
TRBV29-1,TRBJ2-1,SADSGRAGNEQF
TRBV6-5,TRBJ1-5,ASSYNRGNQPQH
TRBV27,TRBJ2-7,ASSIQGYTYEQY
TRBV28,TRBJ2-1,ASSLMQDRDEQF
TRBV5-1,TRBJ2-7,ASSLVQRATYEQY
TRBV5-4,TRBJ2-7,ASSLKLTTYEQY
TRBV5-1,TRBJ2-1,ASSLFRETYNEQF
TRBV15,TRBJ2-1,ATSRGREGLEQF
TRBV25-1,TRBJ2-1,ASNGQPVRNEQF
TRBV28,TRBJ1-1,ASSVTQTNTEAF
TRBV5-1,TRBJ2-3,ASRGDQGTDTQY
TRBV28,TRBJ2-1,ASSLQGLREQF
TRBV30,TRBJ2-1,AWVRTRGEQF
TRBV7-6,TRBJ2-2,ASSSRTGQNTGELF
TRBV5-1,TRBJ2-7,ASSVGGLGQYEQY
TRBV6-1,TRBJ2-6,ASNRWSSGANVLT
TRBV7-3,TRBJ2-5,ASSPGGGQETQY
TRBV5-4,TRBJ1-2,ASSFTANYGYT
TRBV6-1,TRBJ2-1,ASTSPFEQF
TRBV29-1,TRBJ2-1,SVGDRGSYNEQF
TRBV19,TRBJ1-4,ASYGGTNEKLF
TRBV30,TRBJ1-2,AWSRRLRGYGYT
TRBV6-5,TRBJ2-2,ASSSGNTGELF